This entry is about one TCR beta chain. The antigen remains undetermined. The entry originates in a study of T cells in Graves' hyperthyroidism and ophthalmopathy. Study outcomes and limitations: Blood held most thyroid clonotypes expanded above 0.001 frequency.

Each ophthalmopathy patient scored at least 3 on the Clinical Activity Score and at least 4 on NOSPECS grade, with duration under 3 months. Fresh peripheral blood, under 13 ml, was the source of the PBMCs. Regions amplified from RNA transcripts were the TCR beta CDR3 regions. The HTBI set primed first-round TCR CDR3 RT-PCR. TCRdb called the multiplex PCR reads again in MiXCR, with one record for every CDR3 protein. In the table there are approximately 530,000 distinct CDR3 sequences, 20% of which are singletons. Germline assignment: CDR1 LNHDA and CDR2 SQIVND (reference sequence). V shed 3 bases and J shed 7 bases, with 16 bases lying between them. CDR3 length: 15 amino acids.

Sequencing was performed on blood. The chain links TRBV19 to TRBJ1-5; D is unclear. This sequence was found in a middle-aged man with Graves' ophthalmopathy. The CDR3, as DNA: TGTGCCAGTAGTATGGATGCCGGGATGCGGCAGCCCCAGCATTTT. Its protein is CASSMDAGMRQPQHF.